The 17 T cell receptor beta chains below were found in one sample sequenced in a study of blood T cell repertoires in COVID-19 (TCRdb year 2020). The library was made by the immunoSEQ multiplex PCR assay. Entries here come from immuneACCESS through TCRdb and include only in-frame sequences with V and J called. Some clones fail to appear in such tables; in the studies checked, an unresolved V gene covers under half of the shortfall, and the cause of the remainder is unknown. This sample holds about 250,000 clones; just over 85% were observed only once. The ten most abundant clones make up over 1.1% of the sample. Sequenced input: peripheral blood. Source of these receptors: a man aged 80 or over with acute or convalescent COVID-19.

The rearrangement uses TRBV6-2 or TRBV6-3 and TRBJ2-3; unclear D gene. The CDR3 runs 15 residues. Germline CDR1 and CDR2: MNHEY and SVGEGT. Trimming left V 3 bases short and J 0 bases short, with 10 bases between. The CDR3 here is CASSYSRVSTDTQYF. The CDR3 bases are TGTGCCAGCAGTTATAGTCGGGTCAGCACAGATACGCAGTATTTT.

This clone showed up just a few times. The rearrangement joins TRBV28 to TRBJ1-6, with a tentative D call TRBD1 (5 bases). This CDR3 region has 13 residues. Trimming removed 4 bases from V and 9 bases from J, with 10 bases in between. Germline CDR1 and CDR2: MDHEN and SYDVKM. The CDR3 protein is CASSSLGGSPLHF. CDR3 coding DNA: TGTGCCAGCAGTTCCCTGGGGGGTTCACCCCTCCACTTT.

Here the CDR3 reads CASQGPGNTIYF. CDR3 coding DNA: TGTGCTAGTCAGGGTCCTGGAAACACCATATATTTT. The chain is built from TRBV7-3 and TRBJ1-3; the D gene is possibly TRBD1 (5 bases). The CDR3 is 12 residues long. CDR1 is SGHTA and CDR2 is FQGTGA in the germline V gene.

The chain has TRBV7-2 and TRBJ2-2, with 7 bases lining up with TRBD1. The CDR3 runs to 14 residues. CDR1 and CDR2 (germline): SGHTA, FQGNSA. J was trimmed by 5 bases and V by 3 bases; bases with no gene match: 3. CDR3 residues: CASSFQTGTGELFF. CDR3 bases: TGTGCCAGCAGCTTCCAGACAGGGACCGGGGAGCTGTTTTTT.

The chain is built from TRBV6-5 and TRBJ2-7; tentative D call: TRBD2 (6 bases). Germline-derived CDR1 and CDR2 are MNHEY and SVGAGI. V shed 5 bases and J shed 2 bases, with 16 bases lying between them. CDR3 size: 15 residues. The CDR3 nucleotides read TGTGCCAGCAGTACCATCAGTGGGGGGACCTACGAGCAGTACTTC. Translating gives CASSTISGGTYEQYF.

The chain has TRBV7-9 and TRBJ2-5; 8 bases are a match to TRBD1. V lost 6 bases to trimming and J lost 4 bases; unmatched junction nucleotides: 7. Germline CDR1 is SEHNR and CDR2 is FQNEAQ (reference sequence). The CDR3 is 14 amino acids. CDR3 nucleotides: TGTGCCAGCAGTTCCGACAGGGGTTTAGAGACCCAGTACTTC. It encodes CASSSDRGLETQYF.

This chain links TRBV2 with TRBJ2-5; 8 positions match TRBD2. Germline trimming cut 7 bases from V and 5 bases from J; bases unmatched to any gene: 9. This CDR3 is built from 14 residues. Per germline, CDR1 SNHLY and CDR2 FYNNEI. Here the CDR3 reads CASKERGRFETQYF. Here the CDR3 DNA reads TGTGCCAGCAAAGAGCGGGGGCGATTCGAGACCCAGTACTTC.

This clone was observed once. V and J are TRBV7-2 and TRBJ2-7; possibly TRBD1 for D (6 bases). Germline V gene data show CDR1 as SGHTA and CDR2 as FQGNSA. The V gene lost 0 bases and the J gene lost 4 bases, with 10 bases spanning the gap. This CDR3 spans 14 amino acids. CDR3 sequence (DNA): TGTGCCAGCAGCTTAGCCCAGGGGCCTTACGAGCAGTACTTC. It encodes CASSLAQGPYEQYF. Looking up the rest from reference TRBV7-2 and TRBJ2-7 gives the full variable domain: GAGVSQSPSNKVTEKGKDVELRCDPISGHTALYWYRQSLGQGLEFLIYFQGNSAPDKSGLPSDRFSAERTGGSVSTLTIQRTQQEDSAVYLCASSLAQGPYEQYFGPGTRLTVT.

The chain combines TRBV11-3 with TRBJ1-2; D is perhaps TRBD1 (5 bases). This CDR3 comprises 12 residues. CDR1 SGHNT and CDR2 YENEEA come from the germline V gene. Trimming pared 5 bases from V and 6 bases from J, leaving 10 bases between. The CDR3 region is CASSRQGNGYTF. In nucleotides, the CDR3 is TGTGCCAGCAGCAGGCAGGGAAATGGCTACACCTTC.

This clone has a single count. V and J are TRBV18 and TRBJ1-1; 11 positions agree with TRBD1. Germline-derived CDR1 and CDR2 are KGHSH and LQKENI. With 6 bases clipped from V and 1 base from J, the junction kept 1 base outside the gene matches. The CDR3 has 14 amino acids. DNA for the CDR3: TGTGCCAGCTCGGGGACAGGGGGGAACACTGAAGCTTTCTTT. This gives the protein CASSGTGGNTEAFF.

The chain combines TRBV11-2 with TRBJ2-2, with 9 nucleotides matching TRBD1. This CDR3 has 15 amino acids. Per the germline V gene, CDR1 is SGHAT and CDR2 is FQNNGV. J gave up 5 bases and V 5 bases, and 6 bases lay outside the gene matches. CDR3 protein: CASSPGTGRTGELFF. In DNA, the CDR3 is TGTGCCAGCAGCCCCGGGACAGGGAGGACCGGGGAGCTGTTTTTT.

The rearrangement links TRBV7-2 to TRBJ2-3, with D unresolved. Germline lookup yields CDR1 SGHTA and CDR2 FQGNSA. The CDR3 runs to 14 residues. V lost 2 bases to trimming and J lost 0 bases, with 6 bases between them. The chain's CDR3 is CASSLRSSTDTQYF. In DNA, the CDR3 is TGTGCCAGCAGCTTAAGGAGCAGCACAGATACGCAGTATTTT.

The chain employs TRBV4-3 and TRBJ2-5; D is unresolved. The CDR3 has 15 residues. Looked up from germline, CDR1 is LGHNA and CDR2 is YSLEER. With 0 bases removed from V and 1 base from J, the gap between germline ends came to 9 bases. The CDR3 loop is CASSQEWAAQETQYF. CDR3 nucleotide sequence: TGCGCCAGCAGCCAAGAATGGGCAGCCCAAGAGACCCAGTACTTC.

V gene TRBV7-6 combines with J gene TRBJ2-1; TRBD1 matches 9 bases. This CDR3 spans 15 amino acids. V trimming: 2 bases; J trimming: 7 bases; junction bases outside the gene matches: 6. CDR1 and CDR2 (germline): SGHVS, FNYEAQ. The CDR3 reads CASSLLGQGINEQFF. Here the CDR3 DNA reads TGTGCCAGCAGCTTACTGGGACAGGGTATTAATGAGCAGTTCTTC.

The CDR3 here is CATSGGYTEAFF. CDR3 DNA sequence: TGTGCCACCTCGGGGGGGTACACTGAAGCTTTCTTT. V gene TRBV6-5 combines with J gene TRBJ1-1, with D possibly TRBD1 on 5 matching bases. The CDR3 consists of 12 residues. Germline lookup yields CDR1 MNHEY and CDR2 SVGAGI. Trimming removed 10 bases at V and 3 bases at J, with 12 bases between.

The gene calls are TRBV5-4 and TRBJ1-2; 9 bases are shared with TRBD1. Germline V CDR1 and CDR2: SGHNT, YYREEE (reference sequence). The ends lost 4 bases at V and 2 bases at J; junction bases unmatched: 3. There are 14 residues in the CDR3. The CDR3 DNA follows: TGTGCCAGCAGCCCCGACAGGGGGAACTATGGCTACACCTTC. Residues: CASSPDRGNYGYTF. Filled out from reference TRBV5-4 and TRBJ1-2, the complete variable domain reads ETGVTQSPTHLIKTRGQQVTLRCSSQSGHNTVSWYQQALGQGPQFIFQYYREEENGRGNFPPRFSGLQFPNYSSELNVNALELDDSALYLCASSPDRGNYGYTFGSGTRLTVV.

This clone was recorded once. The V call is TRBV2, the J call TRBJ1-3; no firm D call. V lost 6 bases and J lost 0, with 9 bases in between. Germline V gene lookup returns CDR1 SNHLY and CDR2 FYNNEI. CDR3 size: 14 residues. The CDR3 loop is CASRPRSSGNTIYF. The CDR3 DNA is TGTGCCAGCAGACCTCGGAGCTCTGGAAACACCATATATTTT.